The 25 T cell receptor beta chains below come from one sample, sequenced in a study of blood T cell repertoires in COVID-19. Measured with immunoSEQ multiplex PCR; TCRdb has only the in-frame clones, and not every one. The profile shows around 150,000 clones, around 85% of them singletons. Sequencing was carried out using peripheral blood. The receptors were gathered from a man aged 70-80 years with acute or convalescent COVID-19.

The chain combines TRBV27 with TRBJ2-7, with 8 bases that match TRBD1. This CDR3 has 15 residues. V was pared by 2 bases and J by 6 bases, with 9 bases of the junction left unmatched. CDR1 and CDR2 (germline): MNHEY, SMNVEV (reference sequence). DNA of the CDR3: TGTGCCAGCAGTTTAATGAGGACAGGGAAGGTCGAGCAGTACTTC. Translated: CASSLMRTGKVEQYF.

In DNA, the CDR3 is TGTGCCAGCAGCCAAGAATACAGGGTTGTTGAGACCCAGTACTTC. Its protein product is CASSQEYRVVETQYF. This rearrangement joins TRBV14 to TRBJ2-5; TRBD1 is a possible D gene (6 bases). The CDR3 is made up of 15 amino acids. Germline V gives CDR1 SGHDN, CDR2 FVKESK. The germline V and J ends were trimmed by 0 bases and 5 bases, with 13 bases remaining between them.

As for this clone: This same CDR3 is encoded by further DNA sequences in the sample. The chain uses TRBV27 and TRBJ2-3; 7 bases map to TRBD1. CDR1 is MNHEY, CDR2 SMNVEV, per germline (reference sequence). The CDR3 spans 15 residues. V was clipped by 5 bases and J by 0 bases; unmatched bases: 5. CDR3 in amino acids: CASSLGQVSTDTQYF. The CDR3 DNA is TGTGCCAGCAGTCTCGGACAGGTTAGCACAGATACGCAGTATTTT.

This clone has only one observation. The chain is built from TRBV2 and TRBJ1-1; 10 nucleotides line up with TRBD1. The CDR3 spans 15 residues. Germline V gene lookup returns CDR1 SNHLY and CDR2 FYNNEI. The V segment lost 6 bases and the J segment 0 bases; nucleotides outside the gene matches: 4. The CDR3 nucleotides read TGTGCCAGCAGGGACAGGGGGGCTATGAACACTGAAGCTTTCTTT. Protein: CASRDRGAMNTEAFF.

This clone was observed a few times. This chain connects TRBV5-5 to TRBJ2-3; no clear D gene. This CDR3 region has 15 residues. Germline V gene lookup returns CDR1 SGHKS and CDR2 YYEKEE (reference sequence). V was pared by 4 bases and J by 0 bases, with 12 bases between. CDR3: CASSPRSYSTDTQYF. CDR3 nucleotides: TGTGCCAGCAGCCCCCGGTCCTATAGCACAGATACGCAGTATTTT. The variable domain in full, completed from reference TRBV5-5 and TRBJ2-3, reads DAGVTQSPTHLIKTRGQQVTLRCSPISGHKSVSWYQQVLGQGPQFIFQYYEKEERGRGNFPDRFSARQFPNYSSELNVNALLLGDSALYLCASSPRSYSTDTQYFGPGTRLTVL.

The count of this clone is one. This chain joins TRBV27 and TRBJ1-4, with 9 nucleotides matching TRBD1. The CDR3 has 15 residues. CDR1 and CDR2 from the germline V gene are MNHEY and SMNVEV (reference sequence). Trimming removed 5 bases from V and 4 bases from J; junction bases left unmatched: 5. CDR3 DNA sequence: TGTGCCAGCAGTCTGACAGGGGGAGGTAATGAAAAACTGTTTTTT. Translating gives CASSLTGGGNEKLFF.

The rearrangement links TRBV28 to TRBJ2-7; D may be TRBD2 (6 bases). CDR1 is MDHEN, CDR2 SYDVKM, per germline. Deletions cut 6 bases from V and 2 bases from J, with 29 bases between. The CDR3 is 19 amino acids. The CDR3 sequence: CASRGGLLVDTGGPYEQYF. CDR3 DNA sequence: TGTGCCAGCAGGGGGGGACTCCTGGTGGACACAGGAGGGCCCTACGAGCAGTACTTC.

This clone was counted between two and nine times. The V and J genes are TRBV29-1 and TRBJ2-1; a possible D gene is TRBD1 (6 bases). CDR3 length: 13 residues. In germline, CDR1 is SQVTM, CDR2 ANQGSEA. Deletions cut 1 base from V and 9 bases from J, with 13 bases between. The CDR3 sequence: CSVEGHRVGEQFF. CDR3 bases: TGCAGCGTTGAAGGACACAGGGTGGGTGAGCAGTTCTTC.

The chain combines TRBV6-6 with TRBJ1-5; 8 nucleotides line up with TRBD1. This CDR3 is 15 amino acids long. Germline lookup yields CDR1 MNHNY and CDR2 SVGAGI (reference sequence). J was trimmed by 1 base and V by 6 bases; bases with no gene match: 5. The CDR3 nucleotides are TGTGCCAGCAGAATGGACAGGGTGAGCAATCAGCCCCAGCATTTT. Protein product: CASRMDRVSNQPQHF.

There are a few counts of this clone. The chain links TRBV2 to TRBJ2-2; 7 bases align to TRBD1. This CDR3 comprises 14 residues. The germline gives CDR1 SNHLY, CDR2 FYNNEI. V lost 8 bases, J lost 5 bases, and 8 bases stayed unmatched. The DNA of the CDR3 is TGTGCCAGCCTCCGACAGGGCAAGACCGGGGAGCTGTTTTTT. Translating gives CASLRQGKTGELFF. The variable domain in full, with the rest retrieved from reference TRBV2 and TRBJ2-2, is EPEVTQTPSHQVTQMGQEVILRCVPISNHLYFYWYRQILGQKVEFLVSFYNNEISEKSEIFDDQFSVERPDGSNFTLKIRSTKLEDSAMYFCASLRQGKTGELFFGEGSRLTVL.

The J gene is TRBJ1-6, the V gene TRBV28; D possibly corresponds to TRBD1 (6 bases). The CDR3 runs 15 residues. Germline CDR1 MDHEN, CDR2 SYDVKM. Trimming took off 3 bases at V and 7 bases at J, with 13 bases between the two ends. The CDR3 DNA reads TGTGCCAGCAGTTTTCTGGACAGCGCGAATTCACCCCTCCACTTT. This codes for CASSFLDSANSPLHF.

This chain links TRBV5-5 with TRBJ1-1, with unresolved D. V lost 2 bases and J lost 1, with 9 bases in between. In germline, CDR1 is SGHKS, CDR2 YYEKEE (reference sequence). The CDR3 length is 14 residues. The CDR3 protein is CASSFGRGNTEAFF. Written as DNA, the CDR3 is TGTGCCAGCAGCTTTGGACGGGGGAACACTGAAGCTTTCTTT.

The genes are TRBV28 and TRBJ2-5; TRBD1 agrees at 7 bases. V shed 4 bases and J 3 bases; nucleotides not matched to a gene: 5. CDR1 MDHEN and CDR2 SYDVKM come from the germline V gene. CDR3 length: 14 residues. This CDR3 reads CASSSTGTEETQYF. CDR3 DNA: TGTGCCAGCAGTTCCACCGGGACAGAAGAGACCCAGTACTTC. The whole variable domain, remainder taken from reference TRBV28 and TRBJ2-5, is DVKVTQSSRYLVKRTGEKVFLECVQDMDHENMFWYRQDPGLGLRLIYFSYDVKMKEKGDIPEGYSVSREKKERFSLILESASTNQTSMYLCASSSTGTEETQYFGPGTRLLVL.

V usage is TRBV7-2 and J usage is TRBJ2-7; 13 nucleotides match TRBD2. After removal of 3 bases from V and 3 bases from J, the junction contained 5 bases not matched to a gene. The CDR3 covers 16 residues. Germline CDR1 is SGHTA and CDR2 is FQGNSA. This chain's CDR3 is CASSLGLAGWGYEQYF. In nucleotides, the CDR3 is TGTGCCAGCAGCTTGGGACTAGCGGGATGGGGCTACGAGCAGTACTTC.

This chain links TRBV4-3 with TRBJ2-5, with unresolved D. The CDR3 has 15 residues. Trimming cost V 0 bases and J 5 bases, with 13 bases left between them. Germline V gives CDR1 LGHNA, CDR2 YSLEER. The CDR3 DNA follows: TGCGCCAGCAGCCAAGATCGCGCGGCACCGGAGACCCAGTACTTC. Its translation is CASSQDRAAPETQYF.

The CDR3 here is CAISDAGTAGYSGANVLTF. DNA for the CDR3: TGTGCCATCAGTGACGCCGGGACAGCTGGTTATTCTGGGGCCAACGTCCTGACTTTC. This chain links TRBV10-3 with TRBJ2-6, with 7 positions matching TRBD1. Germline-derived CDR1 and CDR2 are ENHRY and SYGVKD. The CDR3 runs 19 residues. V lost 3 bases to trimming and J lost 1 base; unmatched junction nucleotides: 12.

This clone is labeled as medium-sized. The rearrangement joins TRBV9 to TRBJ2-7; D is perhaps TRBD2 (6 bases). Trimming removed 0 bases at V and 4 bases at J, with 11 bases between. Germline V CDR1 and CDR2: SGDLS, YYNGEE. CDR3 size: 14 residues. The CDR3 coding sequence is TGTGCCAGCAGCGTAGGAATAGCGGCATACGAGCAGTACTTC. Residues: CASSVGIAAYEQYF.

The CDR3 region is CSGLAGVQDTQYF. The CDR3, as DNA: TGCAGCGGCCTAGCGGGAGTTCAAGATACGCAGTATTTT. The V gene is TRBV29-1, the J gene TRBJ2-3; TRBD2 aligns across 10 bases. Per the germline V gene, CDR1 is SQVTM and CDR2 is ANQGSEA. V lost 7 bases to trimming and J lost 5 bases; unmatched junction nucleotides: 6. The CDR3 length is 13 residues.

The chain couples TRBV18 to TRBJ2-7, with 7 nucleotides matching TRBD1. The V gene end was trimmed by 1 base and the J gene end by 0 bases; junction bases not matched to a gene: 6. Per germline, CDR1 KGHSH and CDR2 LQKENI. This CDR3 contains 16 residues. CDR3 in amino acids: CASSPRQGDGSYEQYF. The CDR3 bases are TGTGCCAGCTCACCACGGCAGGGGGATGGCTCCTACGAGCAGTACTTC.

The chain joins TRBV7-2 to TRBJ2-1, with D possibly TRBD2 on 6 matching bases. V lost 5 bases and J lost 9, with 14 bases in between. In germline, CDR1 is SGHTA, CDR2 FQGNSA. The CDR3 has 13 amino acids. CDR3 loop: CASSAGRTSEQFF. For the CDR3, the DNA is TGTGCCAGCAGCGCCGGGAGAACGAGTGAGCAGTTCTTC.

The chain links TRBV7-2 to TRBJ2-7, with TRBD2 matching 13 bases. Germline values: CDR1 SGHTA, CDR2 FQGNSA. The junction had 5 bases not matched to a gene; V was cut back by 0 bases and J by 6 bases. The CDR3 sequence is 16 residues long. CDR3 in amino acids: CASSLATGLAGIEQYF. CDR3 DNA sequence: TGTGCCAGCAGCTTAGCTACGGGACTAGCGGGAATCGAGCAGTACTTC.

The chain uses TRBV2 and TRBJ2-7; D remains ambiguous. CDR3 length equals 12 residues. V was shortened by 4 bases and J by 5 bases, with 9 bases between the two germline ends. From germline, CDR1 is SNHLY and CDR2 FYNNEI. The CDR3 region is CASSVEENEQYF. For the CDR3, the DNA is TGTGCCAGCAGTGTAGAAGAAAACGAGCAGTACTTC.

V usage is TRBV4-1 and J usage is TRBJ2-4; D is unclear. CDR3 size: 15 residues. Germline CDR1 reads MGHRA; CDR2 reads YSYEKL. V lost 1 base to trimming and J lost 0 bases, with 7 bases between them. CDR3 in amino acids: CASSQVELAKNIQYF. In DNA form, the CDR3 reads TGCGCCAGCAGCCAAGTAGAACTAGCCAAAAACATTCAGTACTTC.

The rearrangement joins TRBV3-1 (or the pseudogene TRBV3-2) to TRBJ2-7, with TRBD2 matching over 10 bases. Trimming at V came to 4 bases and at J to 5 bases, leaving 2 bases not matched to a gene. CDR3 length: 13 amino acids. Germline assignment: CDR1 LGHDT and CDR2 YNNKEL (reference sequence). CDR3 residues: CASSLAGGDEQYF. CDR3 DNA: TGTGCCAGCAGCCTAGCGGGAGGTGACGAGCAGTACTTC.

The chain employs TRBV24-1 and TRBJ2-1; D possibly corresponds to TRBD2 (6 bases). CDR3 length: 12 residues. The germline V gene has CDR1 KGHDR and CDR2 SFDVKD. V gave up 5 bases and J gave up 9 bases, with 10 bases separating them. The CDR3 protein is CATSGLAFEQFF. The CDR3 region has the DNA TGTGCCACCAGTGGGCTAGCGTTTGAGCAGTTCTTC.